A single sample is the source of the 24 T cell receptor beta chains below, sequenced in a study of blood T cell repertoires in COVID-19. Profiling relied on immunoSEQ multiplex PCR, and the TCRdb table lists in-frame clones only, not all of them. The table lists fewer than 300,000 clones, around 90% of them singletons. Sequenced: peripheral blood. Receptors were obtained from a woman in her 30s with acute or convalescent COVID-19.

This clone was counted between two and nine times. The CDR3 region is CSVHQGGYTF. CDR3 in DNA: TGCAGCGTCCACCAGGGTGGCTACACCTTC. The gene calls are TRBV29-1 and TRBJ1-2; D may be TRBD1 (5 bases). Germline CDR1 is SQVTM and CDR2 is ANQGSEA. This CDR3 comprises 10 residues. The V gene lost 6 bases and the J gene lost 7 bases, with 9 bases spanning the gap. Using reference TRBV29-1 and TRBJ1-2 for the parts outside the CDR3, the full variable domain is SAVISQKPSRDICQRGTSLTIQCQVDSQVTMMFWYRQQPGQSLTLIATANQGSEATYESGFVIDKFPISRPNLTFSTLTVSNMSPEDSSIYLCSVHQGGYTFGSGTRLTVV.

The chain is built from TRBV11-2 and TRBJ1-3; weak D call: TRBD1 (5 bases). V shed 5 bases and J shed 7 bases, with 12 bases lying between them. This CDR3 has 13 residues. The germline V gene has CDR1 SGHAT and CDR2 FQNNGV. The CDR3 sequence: CASSPSGGNTIYF. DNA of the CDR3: TGTGCCAGCAGCCCCAGTGGGGGGAACACCATATATTTT.

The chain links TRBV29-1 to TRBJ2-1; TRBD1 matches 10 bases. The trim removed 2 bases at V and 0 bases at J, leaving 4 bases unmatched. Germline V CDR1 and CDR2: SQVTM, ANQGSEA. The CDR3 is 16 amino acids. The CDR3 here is CSVEPRDRGSYNEQFF. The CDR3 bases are TGCAGCGTTGAACCCCGGGACAGGGGCTCCTACAATGAGCAGTTCTTC.

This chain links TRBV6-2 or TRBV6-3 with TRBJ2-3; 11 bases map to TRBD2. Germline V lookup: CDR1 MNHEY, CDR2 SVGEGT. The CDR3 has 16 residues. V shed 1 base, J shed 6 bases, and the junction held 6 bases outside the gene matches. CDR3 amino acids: CASSYLAGGPPDTQYF. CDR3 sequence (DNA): TGTGCCAGCAGTTACTTAGCGGGAGGGCCTCCCGATACGCAGTATTTT.

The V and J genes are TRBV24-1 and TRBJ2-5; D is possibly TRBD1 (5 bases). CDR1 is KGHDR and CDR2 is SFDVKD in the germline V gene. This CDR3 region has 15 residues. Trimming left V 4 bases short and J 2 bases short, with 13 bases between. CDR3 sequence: CATSEAMGPQETQYF. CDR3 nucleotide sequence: TGTGCCACCAGTGAGGCAATGGGGCCTCAAGAGACCCAGTACTTC.

The CDR3 nucleotides are TGCGCCAGCAGCTTAACAGGGTCTTACGAGCAGTACTTC. Protein: CASSLTGSYEQYF. The chain carries TRBV5-1 and TRBJ2-7; TRBD1 might be the D (6 bases). Trimming stripped 2 bases from V and 4 bases from J, with 10 bases between. Germline CDR1 is SGHRS and CDR2 is YFSETQ. This CDR3 has 13 amino acids. Together with reference TRBV5-1 and TRBJ2-7, the CDR3 gives the full variable domain: KAGVTQTPRYLIKTRGQQVTLSCSPISGHRSVSWYQQTPGQGLQFLFEYFSETQRNKGNFPGRFSGRQFSNSRSEMNVSTLELGDSALYLCASSLTGSYEQYFGPGTRLTVT.

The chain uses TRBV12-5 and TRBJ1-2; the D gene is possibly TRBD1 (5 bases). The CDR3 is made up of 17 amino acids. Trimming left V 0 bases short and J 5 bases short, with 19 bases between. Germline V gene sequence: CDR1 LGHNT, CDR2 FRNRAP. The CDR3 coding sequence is TGTGCTAGTGGTTTGGTACTATCGGGAGCCGGGGGGTATGGCTACACCTTC. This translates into CASGLVLSGAGGYGYTF.

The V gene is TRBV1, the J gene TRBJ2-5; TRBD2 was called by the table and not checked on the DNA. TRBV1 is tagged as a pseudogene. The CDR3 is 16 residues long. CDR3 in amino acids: CTSSQEPPGDQETQYF. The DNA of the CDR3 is TGCACCAGCAGCCAAGAGCCCCCGGGAGACCAAGAGACCCAGTACTTC.

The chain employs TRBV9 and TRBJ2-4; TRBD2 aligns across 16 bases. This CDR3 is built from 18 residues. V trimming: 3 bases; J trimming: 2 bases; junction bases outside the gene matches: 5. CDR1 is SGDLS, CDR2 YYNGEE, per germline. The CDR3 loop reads CASSGGLAGGASKNIQYF. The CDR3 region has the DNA TGTGCCAGCAGCGGGGGACTAGCGGGAGGGGCTTCCAAAAACATTCAGTACTTC.

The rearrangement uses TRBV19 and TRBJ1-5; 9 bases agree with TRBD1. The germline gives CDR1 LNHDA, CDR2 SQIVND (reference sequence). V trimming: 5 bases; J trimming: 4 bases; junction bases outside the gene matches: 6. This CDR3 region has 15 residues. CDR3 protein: CASSPDRGFNQPQHF. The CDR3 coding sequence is TGTGCCAGTAGTCCGGACAGGGGTTTTAATCAGCCCCAGCATTTT.

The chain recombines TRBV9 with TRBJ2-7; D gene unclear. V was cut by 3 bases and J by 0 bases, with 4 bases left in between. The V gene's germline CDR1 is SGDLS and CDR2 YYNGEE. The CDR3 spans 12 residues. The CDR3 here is CASSGNSYEQYF. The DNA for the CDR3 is TGTGCCAGCAGCGGTAACTCCTACGAGCAGTACTTC.

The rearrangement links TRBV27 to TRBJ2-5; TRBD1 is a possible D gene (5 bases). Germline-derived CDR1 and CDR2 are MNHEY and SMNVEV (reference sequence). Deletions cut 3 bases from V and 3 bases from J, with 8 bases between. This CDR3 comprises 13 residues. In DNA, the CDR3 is TGTGCCAGCAGTTTCAGGGTAAAAGAGACCCAGTACTTC. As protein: CASSFRVKETQYF.

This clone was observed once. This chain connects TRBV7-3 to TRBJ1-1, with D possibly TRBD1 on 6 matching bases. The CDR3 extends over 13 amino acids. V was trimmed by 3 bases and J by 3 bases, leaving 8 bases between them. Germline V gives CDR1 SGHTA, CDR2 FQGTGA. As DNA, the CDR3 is TGTGCCAGCAGCTTTTCAGGGGACACTGAAGCTTTCTTT. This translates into CASSFSGDTEAFF.

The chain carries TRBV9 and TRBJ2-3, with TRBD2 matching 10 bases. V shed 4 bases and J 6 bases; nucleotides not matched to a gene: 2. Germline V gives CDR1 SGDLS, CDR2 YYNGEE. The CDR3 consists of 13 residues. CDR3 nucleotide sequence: TGTGCCAGCAGCACAGCGGGGGGGGATACGCAGTATTTT. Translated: CASSTAGGDTQYF.

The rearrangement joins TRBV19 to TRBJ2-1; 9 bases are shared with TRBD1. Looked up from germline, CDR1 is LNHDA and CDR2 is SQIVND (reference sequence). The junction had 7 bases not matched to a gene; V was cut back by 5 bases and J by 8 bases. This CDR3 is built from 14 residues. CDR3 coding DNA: TGTGCCAGTAGTGACGGGACAGGGTTCGATGAGCAGTTCTTC. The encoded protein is CASSDGTGFDEQFF.

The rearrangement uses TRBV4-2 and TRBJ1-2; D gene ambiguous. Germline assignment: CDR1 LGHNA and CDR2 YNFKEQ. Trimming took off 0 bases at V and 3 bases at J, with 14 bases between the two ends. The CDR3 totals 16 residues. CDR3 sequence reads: CASSQEAAATDYGYTF. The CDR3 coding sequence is TGTGCCAGCAGCCAAGAAGCGGCAGCCACTGACTATGGCTACACCTTC.

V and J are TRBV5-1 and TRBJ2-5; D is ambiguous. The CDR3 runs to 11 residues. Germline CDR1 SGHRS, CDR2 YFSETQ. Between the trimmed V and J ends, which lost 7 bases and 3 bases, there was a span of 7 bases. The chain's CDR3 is CASAVKETQYF. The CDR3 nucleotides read TGCGCCAGCGCGGTTAAAGAGACCCAGTACTTC.

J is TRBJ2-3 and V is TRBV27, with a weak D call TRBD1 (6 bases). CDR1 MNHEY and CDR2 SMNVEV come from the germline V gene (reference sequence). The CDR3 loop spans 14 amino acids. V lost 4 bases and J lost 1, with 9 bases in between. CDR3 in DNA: TGTGCCAGCAGTTATTACAGGGGCACAGATACGCAGTATTTT. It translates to CASSYYRGTDTQYF.

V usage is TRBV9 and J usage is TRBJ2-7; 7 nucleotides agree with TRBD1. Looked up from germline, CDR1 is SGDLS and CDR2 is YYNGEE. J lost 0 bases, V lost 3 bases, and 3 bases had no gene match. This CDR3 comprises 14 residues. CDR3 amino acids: CASSAGQASYEQYF. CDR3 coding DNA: TGTGCCAGCAGCGCCGGACAGGCCTCCTACGAGCAGTACTTC.

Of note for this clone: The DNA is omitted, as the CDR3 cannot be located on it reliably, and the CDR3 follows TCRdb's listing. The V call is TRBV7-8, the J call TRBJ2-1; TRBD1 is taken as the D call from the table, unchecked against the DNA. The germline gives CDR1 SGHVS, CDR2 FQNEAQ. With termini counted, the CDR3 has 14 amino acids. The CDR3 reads CASSLTLFATGAFF.

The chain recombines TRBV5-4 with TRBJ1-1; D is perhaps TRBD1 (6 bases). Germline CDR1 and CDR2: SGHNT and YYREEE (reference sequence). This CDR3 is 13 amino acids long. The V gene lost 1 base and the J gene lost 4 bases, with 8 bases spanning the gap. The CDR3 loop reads CASSLTGTTEAFF. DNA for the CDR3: TGTGCCAGCAGCTTGACAGGGACCACTGAAGCTTTCTTT.

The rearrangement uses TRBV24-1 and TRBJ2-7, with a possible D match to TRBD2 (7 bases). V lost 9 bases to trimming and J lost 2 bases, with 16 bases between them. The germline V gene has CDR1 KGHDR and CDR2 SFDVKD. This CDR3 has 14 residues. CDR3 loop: CATGGGHSPYEQYF. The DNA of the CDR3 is TGTGCCACCGGGGGGGGACATAGTCCCTACGAGCAGTACTTC.

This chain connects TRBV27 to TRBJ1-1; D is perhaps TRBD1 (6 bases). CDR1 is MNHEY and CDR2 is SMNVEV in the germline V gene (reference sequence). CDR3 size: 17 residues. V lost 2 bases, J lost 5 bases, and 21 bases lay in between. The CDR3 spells CASSLRGPQGVRTEAFF. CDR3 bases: TGTGCCAGCAGTTTAAGGGGCCCACAGGGAGTTCGTACTGAAGCTTTCTTT.

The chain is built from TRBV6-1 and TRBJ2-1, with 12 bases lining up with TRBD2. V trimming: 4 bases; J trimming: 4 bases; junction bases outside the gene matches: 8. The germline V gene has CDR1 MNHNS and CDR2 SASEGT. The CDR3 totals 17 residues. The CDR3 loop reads CASSATGTSGFYNEQFF. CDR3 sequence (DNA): TGTGCCAGCAGTGCGACTGGGACTAGCGGGTTTTACAATGAGCAGTTCTTC.